One T cell receptor (beta chain) is described in this entry. Some clones are missing from TCRdb's copy, which holds only in-frame ones; the method was immunoSEQ multiplex PCR. The data hold about 51,000 clones, with under 95% observed a single time. The source of the sample is a study of T cell changes during pregnancy in multiple sclerosis. The length of the CDR3 is 14 residues. J was trimmed by 7 bases and V by 2 bases; bases with no gene match: 5. The germline gives CDR1 MNHEY, CDR2 SVGAGI. This rearrangement joins TRBV6-5 to TRBJ1-2; the match to TRBD1 covers 9 bases. The TCR comes from a female donor with multiple sclerosis, enrolled in a pregnancy study. Sequenced here: CD4+ T cells from peripheral blood mononuclear cells, sampled in the second trimester of pregnancy. In nucleotides, the CDR3 is TGTGCCAGCAGTTACGCGGGACAGGGTTCTGGCTACACCTTC. This gives the protein CASSYAGQGSGYTF.